This record looks at one T cell receptor beta chain sequence and its context. The source of the sample is a study of blood T cells in healthy people across ages. The V gene end was trimmed by 8 bases and the J gene end by 4 bases; junction bases not matched to a gene: 6. The CDR3 extends over 14 amino acids. Germline CDR1 and CDR2: SGHRS and YFSETQ. Next came a second PCR, run for about 7 to 11 cycles, which used a sample-barcoded 5' primer along with a J-beta primer mix. TCRdb recomputed calls from the 5' RACE reads with MiXCR, one row per CDR3 protein. The repertoire consists of just over 800,000 distinct CDR3 sequences, with approximately 65% occurring once and the leading ten covering approximately 30%.

The chain recombines TRBV5-1 with TRBJ2-2; 9 bases fit TRBD1. The specimen was blood. The TCR sequence derives from a man aged 30-40 years in good health. CDR3 coding DNA: TGCGCCAGTACCGGGACAGGGACCACCGGGGAGCTGTTTTTT. Its translation: CASTGTGTTGELFF.